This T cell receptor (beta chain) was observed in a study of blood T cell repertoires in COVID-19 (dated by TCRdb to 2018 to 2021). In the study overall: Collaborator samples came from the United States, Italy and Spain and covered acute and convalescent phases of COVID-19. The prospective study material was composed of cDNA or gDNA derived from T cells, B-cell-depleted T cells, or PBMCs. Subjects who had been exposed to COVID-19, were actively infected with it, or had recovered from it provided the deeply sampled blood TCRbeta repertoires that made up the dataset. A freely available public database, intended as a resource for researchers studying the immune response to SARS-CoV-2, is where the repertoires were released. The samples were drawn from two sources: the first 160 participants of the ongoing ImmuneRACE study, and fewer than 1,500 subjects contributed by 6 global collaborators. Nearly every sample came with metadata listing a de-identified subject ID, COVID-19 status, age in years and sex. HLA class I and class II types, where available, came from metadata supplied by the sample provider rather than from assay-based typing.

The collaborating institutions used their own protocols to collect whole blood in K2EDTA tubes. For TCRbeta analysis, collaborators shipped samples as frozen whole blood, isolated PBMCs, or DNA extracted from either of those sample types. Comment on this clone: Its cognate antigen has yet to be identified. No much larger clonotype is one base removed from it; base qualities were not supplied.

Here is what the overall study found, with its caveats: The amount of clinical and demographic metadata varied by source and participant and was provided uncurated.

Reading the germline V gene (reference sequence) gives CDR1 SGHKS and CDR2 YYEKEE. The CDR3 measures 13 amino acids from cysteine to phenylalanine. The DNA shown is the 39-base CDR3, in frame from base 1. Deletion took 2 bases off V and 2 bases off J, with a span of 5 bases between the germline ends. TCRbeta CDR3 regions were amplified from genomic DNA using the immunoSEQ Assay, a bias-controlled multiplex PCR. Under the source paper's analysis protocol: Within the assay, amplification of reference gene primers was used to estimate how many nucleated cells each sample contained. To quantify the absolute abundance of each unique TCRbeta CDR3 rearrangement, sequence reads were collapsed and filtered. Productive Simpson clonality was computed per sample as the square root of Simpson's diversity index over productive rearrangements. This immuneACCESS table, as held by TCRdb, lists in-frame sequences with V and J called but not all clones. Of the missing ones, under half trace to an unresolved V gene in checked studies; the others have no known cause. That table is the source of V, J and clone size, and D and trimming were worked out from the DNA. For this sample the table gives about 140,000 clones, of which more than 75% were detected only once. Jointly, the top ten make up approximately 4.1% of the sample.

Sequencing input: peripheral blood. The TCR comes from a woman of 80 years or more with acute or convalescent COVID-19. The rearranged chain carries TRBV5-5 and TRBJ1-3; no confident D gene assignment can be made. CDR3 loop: CASSFGAGNTIYF. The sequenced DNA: TGTGCCAGCAGCTTCGGAGCTGGAAACACCATATATTTT.